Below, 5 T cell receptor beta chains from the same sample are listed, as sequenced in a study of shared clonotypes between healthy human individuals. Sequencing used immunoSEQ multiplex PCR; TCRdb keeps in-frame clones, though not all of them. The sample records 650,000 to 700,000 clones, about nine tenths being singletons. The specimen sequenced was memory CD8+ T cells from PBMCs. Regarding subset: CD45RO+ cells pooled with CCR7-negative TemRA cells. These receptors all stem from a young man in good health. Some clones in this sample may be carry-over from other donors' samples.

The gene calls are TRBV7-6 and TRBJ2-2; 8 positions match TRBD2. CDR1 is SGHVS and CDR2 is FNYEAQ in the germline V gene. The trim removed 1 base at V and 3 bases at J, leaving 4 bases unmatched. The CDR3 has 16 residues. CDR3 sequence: CASSLGPAGDTGELFF. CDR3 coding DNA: TGTGCCAGCAGCTTAGGTCCAGCGGGAGACACCGGGGAGCTGTTTTTT. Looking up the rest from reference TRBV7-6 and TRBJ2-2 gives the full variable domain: GAGVSQSPRYKVTKRGQDVALRCDPISGHVSLYWYRQALGQGPEFLTYFNYEAQQDKSGLPNDRFSAERPEGSISTLTIQRTEQRDSAMYRCASSLGPAGDTGELFFGEGSRLTVL.

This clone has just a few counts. DNA of the CDR3: TGTGCCAGCAGCTTAGAAGGTTCCGGGGAGCTGTTTTTT. Protein product: CASSLEGSGELFF. This rearrangement joins TRBV7-9 to TRBJ2-2; D unclear. The CDR3 consists of 13 residues. Per the germline V gene, CDR1 is SEHNR and CDR2 is FQNEAQ (reference sequence). V lost 1 base and J 6 bases, leaving 6 bases between the germline ends.

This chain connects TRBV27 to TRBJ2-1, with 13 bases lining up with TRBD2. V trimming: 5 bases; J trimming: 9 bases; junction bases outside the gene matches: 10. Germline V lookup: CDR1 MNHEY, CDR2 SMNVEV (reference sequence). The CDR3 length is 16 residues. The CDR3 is CASSLGGLAGRGEQFF. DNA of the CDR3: TGTGCCAGCAGTCTAGGGGGACTAGCGGGACGGGGTGAGCAGTTCTTC.

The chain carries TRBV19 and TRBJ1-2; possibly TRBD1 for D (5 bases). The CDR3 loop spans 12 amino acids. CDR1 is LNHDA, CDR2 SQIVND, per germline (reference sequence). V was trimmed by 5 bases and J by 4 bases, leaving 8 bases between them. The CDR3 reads CASSDRSYGYTF. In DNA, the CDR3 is TGTGCCAGTAGTGACAGAAGCTATGGCTACACCTTC.

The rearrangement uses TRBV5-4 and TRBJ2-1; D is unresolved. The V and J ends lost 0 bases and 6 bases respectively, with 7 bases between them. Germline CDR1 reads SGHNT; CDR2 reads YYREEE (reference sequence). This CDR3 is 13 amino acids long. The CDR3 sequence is CASSLARGNEQFF. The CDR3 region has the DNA TGTGCCAGCAGCTTGGCTCGCGGCAATGAGCAGTTCTTC.